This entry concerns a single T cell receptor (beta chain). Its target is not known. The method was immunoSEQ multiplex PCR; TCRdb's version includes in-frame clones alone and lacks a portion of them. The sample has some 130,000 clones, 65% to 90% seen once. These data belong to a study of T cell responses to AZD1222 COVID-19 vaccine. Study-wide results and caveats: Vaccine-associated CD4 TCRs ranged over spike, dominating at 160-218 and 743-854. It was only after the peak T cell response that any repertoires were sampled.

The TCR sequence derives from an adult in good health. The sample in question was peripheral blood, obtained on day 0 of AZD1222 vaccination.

CDR3 region: CASSREMNTEAFF. The CDR3, as DNA: TGTGCCAGCAGTCGAGAGATGAACACTGAAGCTTTCTTT. The genes are TRBV6-4 and TRBJ1-1, with D unclear. V was trimmed by 5 bases and J by 0 bases, leaving 7 bases between them. The CDR3 totals 13 residues. Germline V gene lookup returns CDR1 MRHNA and CDR2 SNTAGT.